These T cell receptor beta chains were read from a single sample in a study of regulatory T cells in long-lasting Graves disease. TCRdb fed the multiplex PCR reads into MiXCR, producing one record per CDR3 protein. The top ten clones hold around 7.6% of a sample with about 430,000 distinct CDR3 sequences, 15% of them seen once. These sequences were also reported in another study, on T cells in Graves' hyperthyroidism and ophthalmopathy.

Sequencing used peripheral blood mononuclear cells (PBMCs), obtained at new diagnosis, from a patient treated with antithyroid drugs. These receptors were taken from a woman between 35 and 50 years old with Graves disease. The CDR3 runs from the conserved cysteine through the conserved F or W. D genes are given only for firm matches. Clone size is given for some rows only: seen once, a few or many times, or a class if the clone is expanded.

j_call d_call v_call clone_size cdr3_aa cdr3_nt
TRBJ1-2 . TRBV28 many CASSTADGSYTF TGTGCCAGCAGTACCGCGGACGGCAGCTACACCTTC
TRBJ1-5 TRBD1 TRBV7-9 . CASSLYAGQGFGQPQHF TGTGCCAGCAGCTTATACGCGGGACAGGGGTTCGGACAGCCCCAGCATTTT
TRBJ2-7 . TRBV3-1 . CASSQEAWGYEQYF TGTGCCAGCAGCCAAGAAGCCTGGGGGTACGAGCAGTACTTC
TRBJ1-4 . TRBV28 many CASKSPTARNEKLFF TGTGCCAGCAAATCTCCGACAGCTCGTAATGAAAAACTGTTTTTT
TRBJ2-1 TRBD2 TRBV7-9 many CASSRAGVGYNEQFF TGTGCCAGCAGCCGAGCGGGAGTTGGATACAATGAGCAGTTCTTC
TRBJ1-1 . TRBV7-2 many CASSSYPGQNTEAFF TGTGCCAGCAGCTCTTACCCGGGACAGAACACTGAAGCTTTCTTT
TRBJ1-1 . TRBV6-2/TRBV6-3 many CASTPWPGRVDTEAFF TGTGCCAGCACCCCATGGCCGGGGAGGGTCGACACTGAAGCTTTCTTT
TRBJ1-4 . TRBV20-1 few CSARDPINEKLFF TGCAGTGCCCGGGACCCGATTAATGAAAAACTGTTTTTT
TRBJ1-3 . TRBV4-2 . CASSQESQAISGNTIYF TGTGCCAGCAGTCAAGAGTCACAGGCGATTTCTGGAAACACCATATATTTT
TRBJ1-5 . TRBV24-1 . CTTSDRDPSSNQPQHF TGTACCACGTCCGACAGAGACCCGTCTAGCAATCAGCCCCAGCATTTT
TRBJ2-1 . TRBV25-1 many CASSDPRVYPNEQFF TGTGCCAGCAGTGACCCCCGGGTGTACCCCAATGAGCAGTTCTTC
TRBJ2-7 . TRBV29-1 few CSVELTGHEQYF TGCAGCGTTGAGCTAACAGGGCACGAGCAGTACTTC
TRBJ2-7 . TRBV11-2 many CASSPHGGEQYF TGTGCCAGCAGCCCCCACGGAGGCGAGCAGTACTTC
TRBJ2-5 . TRBV10-3 few CAISGGQRETQYF TGTGCCATCAGTGGGGGGCAACGTGAGACCCAGTACTTC
TRBJ2-1 . TRBV5-6 . CASSFGSGAYNEQFF TGTGCCAGCAGCTTCGGGTCGGGAGCCTACAATGAGCAGTTCTTC
TRBJ2-7 TRBD2 TRBV4-3 . CASSQEFLGGRRSYEQYF TGCGCCAGCAGCCAAGAATTCCTTGGCGGGAGGAGGTCCTACGAGCAGTACTTC
TRBJ2-1 . TRBV4-1 few CASSQGLPYNEQFF TGCGCCAGCAGCCAAGGACTCCCCTACAATGAGCAGTTCTTC
TRBJ2-5 TRBD2 TRBV12-3/TRBV12-4 many CASSLSAGAKTQYF TGTGCCAGCAGTTTATCTGCGGGAGCGAAGACCCAGTACTTC
TRBJ2-7 . TRBV6-1 many CASSELLDRRAYEQYF TGTGCCAGCAGTGAACTACTAGACCGGAGGGCCTACGAGCAGTACTTC
TRBJ2-3 . TRBV27 . CASSSSGGTSTDTQYF TGTGCCAGCAGCTCTAGTGGAGGTACTAGCACAGATACGCAGTATTTT
TRBJ1-6 . TRBV12-3/TRBV12-4 many CASSLNSAAQYSPLHF TGTGCCAGCAGTTTAAATTCTGCAGCCCAATATTCACCCCTCCACTTT
TRBJ1-2 . TRBV6-1 many CASSRTPGYGYTF TGTGCCAGCAGCAGGACCCCTGGCTATGGCTACACCTTC
TRBJ2-7 . TRBV29-1 many CSVGEGPYEQYF TGCAGCGTTGGCGAGGGGCCTTACGAGCAGTACTTC